The present entry profiles one TCR beta chain with its context. Seattle's enrolled individuals joined amid active infection and were then monitored longitudinally. Authors' methods: Using reference gene primer amplification, nucleated cell counts were estimated. TCRdb's copy holds only in-frame clones and misses some; the assay was immunoSEQ multiplex PCR. That table gives V, J and clone size, and the DNA gave D and trimming. The sample shows 250,000 to 350,000 clones, about four fifths of them seen only once. This CDR3 is 18 amino acids long. Looked up from germline, CDR1 is LNHDA and CDR2 is SQIVND (reference sequence). J gave up 4 bases and V 7 bases, and 15 bases lay outside the gene matches. The data are from a study of blood T cell repertoires in COVID-19. Study context: Acute-phase and convalescent COVID-19 samples originated in the United States, Italy and Spain. PBMCs, B-cell-depleted T cells, or T cells were the source of the cDNA or gDNA that made up the material.

This receptor was obtained from a human donor with COVID-19, enrolled during active disease. The donor label of this sample is uncertain. V gene TRBV19 combines with J gene TRBJ1-4; 10 bases fit TRBD1. The specimen was peripheral blood. CDR3 loop: CASKGTGEGWSLNEKLFF. DNA for the CDR3: TGTGCCAGTAAGGGGACAGGGGAAGGCTGGTCCCTTAATGAAAAACTGTTTTTT.